This TCR beta chain derives from a study of post-analysis software for immune sequencing data. Study summary: The disease courses covered relapsing-remitting, secondary progressive and progressive-relapsing multiple sclerosis. Study-level results: With TRBV5-6, TRBV5-1 and TRBV20-1 included, 4 or 5 TRBV segments were more frequent in patients than in controls.

The CDR3 is 15 residues long. Trimming cost V 1 base and J 4 bases, with 14 bases left between them. Germline V CDR1 and CDR2: SGHDT, YYEEEE. Prepared TCR beta cDNA libraries contained unique molecular identifiers. T cells, roughly 1 to 10 million of them, yielded 500,000 to 600,000 cDNA molecules. TCRdb recomputed calls from the PCR reads with MiXCR, one row per CDR3 protein. The sample lists a few hundred thousand distinct CDR3 sequences, roughly 30% occurring once. With respect to this clonotype: Its antigen remains unidentified.

Sequenced material: blood. This TCR was recovered from a girl aged 10-17 years with multiple sclerosis. The chain recombines TRBV5-6 with TRBJ1-1, with D unclear. CDR3 sequence (DNA): TGTGCCAGCAGCTTGTACGGACCGATGGGCACTGAAGCTTTCTTT. Translation gives CASSLYGPMGTEAFF.